Shown below are 7 T cell receptor beta chains from a single sample sequenced in a study of cytomegalovirus exposure and HLA in healthy donors. In the PCR, 60 Vbeta and 13 Jbeta primers were used. The method was immunoSEQ multiplex PCR; TCRdb's version includes in-frame clones alone and lacks a portion of them. The table records approximately 150,000 clones, 75% to 85% of them present only once. Sequenced sample: PBMCs. The receptors stem from a human donor in good health.

The gene calls are TRBV7-2 and TRBJ1-2; weak D call: TRBD1 (6 bases). Germline V lookup: CDR1 SGHTA, CDR2 FQGNSA. Trimming took off 0 bases at V and 1 base at J, with 9 bases between the two ends. The CDR3 has 15 residues. For the CDR3, the DNA is TGTGCCAGCAGCTTAGCGGGAGGGGGTAACTATGGCTACACCTTC. This encodes CASSLAGGGNYGYTF.

This clone was found a few times. The genes are TRBV28 and TRBJ2-7, with 7 bases fitting TRBD2. The CDR3 totals 14 residues. Trimming cost V 10 bases and J 11 bases; bases outside gene matches: 20. Germline values: CDR1 MDHEN, CDR2 SYDVKM. The CDR3 nucleotides are TGTGCCATACACTTCAGGCGGGGGAAGGGGTCGGAGTACTTC. Protein product: CAIHFRRGKGSEYF.

The rearrangement joins TRBV4-1 to TRBJ2-4; the D gene is possibly TRBD2 (7 bases). This CDR3 has 17 residues. The germline V and J ends were trimmed by 4 bases and 1 base, with 17 bases remaining between them. Per germline, CDR1 MGHRA and CDR2 YSYEKL. The CDR3 nucleotides read TGCGCCAGCAGCCTACGGTCGGAGGGGGGGGCCAAAAACATTCAGTACTTC. Residues: CASSLRSEGGAKNIQYF.

J is TRBJ2-7 and V is TRBV9, with TRBD2 identical over 14 bases. The V and J ends lost 3 bases and 6 bases, in that order; junction bases with no gene match: 2. Germline lookup yields CDR1 SGDLS and CDR2 YYNGEE. The CDR3 has 14 amino acids. The CDR3 DNA follows: TGTGCCAGCAGCGCTGGGACTAGCGGGAGCGAGCAGTACTTC. Translated: CASSAGTSGSEQYF.

This clone was seen only once. CDR3 region: CASSPVGTASTDTQYF. CDR3 coding DNA: TGCGCCAGCAGCCCAGTAGGGACTGCTAGCACAGATACGCAGTATTTT. The chain is built from TRBV5-1 and TRBJ2-3, with TRBD2 as a possible D gene (6 bases). Germline V gives CDR1 SGHRS, CDR2 YFSETQ. This CDR3 is built from 16 residues. Trimming took off 4 bases at V and 0 bases at J, with 15 bases between the two ends.

This clone turned up a few times. The chain links TRBV9 to TRBJ2-5; 9 positions agree with TRBD2. This CDR3 comprises 16 residues. Germline-derived CDR1 and CDR2 are SGDLS and YYNGEE. V shed 3 bases and J 1 base; nucleotides not matched to a gene: 7. CDR3 in DNA: TGTGCCAGCAGCGCATGGTCGGGACTAGCCCAAGAGACCCAGTACTTC. It yields the protein CASSAWSGLAQETQYF. The full variable domain, in which reference TRBV9 and TRBJ2-5 provide the parts outside the CDR3, is DSGVTQTPKHLITATGQRVTLRCSPRSGDLSVYWYQQSLDQGLQFLIQYYNGEERAKGNILERFSAQQFPDLHSELNLSSLELGDSALYFCASSAWSGLAQETQYFGPGTRLLVL.

The chain combines TRBV6-5 with TRBJ1-4; D not resolved. V was cut by 1 base and J by 0 bases, with 9 bases left in between. Germline V gene lookup returns CDR1 MNHEY and CDR2 SVGAGI. The CDR3 is 16 residues long. DNA for the CDR3: TGTGCCAGCAGTTACTACAGACCAGCAACTAATGAAAAACTGTTTTTT. Translated, it gives CASSYYRPATNEKLFF.